This TCR beta chain originates from a study of blood T cell repertoires in COVID-19. Study in general: Sites in the United States, Italy and Spain provided acute and convalescent COVID-19 samples. PBMCs, B-cell-depleted T cells, or T cells were the source of the cDNA or gDNA that made up the material.

The junction had 6 bases not matched to a gene; V was cut back by 8 bases and J by 11 bases. The germline V gene encodes CDR1 MDHEN and CDR2 SYDVKM. The CDR3 is 12 amino acids. In the source study's methods: Amplification of reference gene primers provided the estimated nucleated cell counts. The table came from immunoSEQ multiplex PCR; TCRdb's copy has only in-frame clones and leaves some out. That table furnishes V, J and clone size, whereas the DNA furnished D and trimming. The table shows roughly 150,000 clones, with roughly four fifths occurring only once. The sequencing sample was made of peripheral blood. The rearrangement joins TRBV28 to TRBJ1-4; 9 positions match TRBD1. This clonotype was sampled from a woman over 75 with acute or convalescent COVID-19. CDR3 nucleotides: TGTGCCAGCGGGACAGGGAGCCTTAAACTGTTTTTT. It encodes CASGTGSLKLFF.